This T cell receptor beta chain is from a study of response to subunit inactivated influenza vaccine. There are a few counts of this clonotype. TCRdb passed the RT-PCR reads through MiXCR, listing each CDR3 protein once. The sample lists 650,000 to 850,000 distinct CDR3 sequences; approximately 15% were seen once. The V and J ends lost 4 bases and 3 bases respectively, with 16 bases between them. The germline V gene has CDR1 SGDLS and CDR2 YYNGEE. This CDR3 contains 15 residues. Sample: PBMCs from blood, taken 14 to 15 days before vaccination. The V call is TRBV9, the J call TRBJ2-5; possible D gene TRBD2, 6 bases. The sequence was obtained from a man aged 50-59 years who received an inactivated influenza vaccine. CDR3 in amino acids: CASSPRRGTEETQYF. CDR3 bases: TGTGCCAGCAGCCCCCGCCGCGGGACGGAAGAGACCCAGTACTTC.